One and the same sample provided the 8 T cell receptor beta chains below, sequenced in a study of T cell repertoires in cytomegalovirus infection. These receptors' targets are unknown. MiXCR was run by TCRdb on the reads, yielding one entry per CDR3 protein. The sample gives around 800,000 distinct CDR3 sequences, roughly 33% of which show up once; about an eighth is in the top ten. The specimen comprised cultured CD8+ T cells from PBMCs, sampled from culture after CMV antigen stimulation. Receptors were obtained from a human donor in good health (CMV status not recorded). Some clones in this sample may be carry-over from other donors' samples.

This clonotype was seen only a few times. The chain has TRBV7-6 and TRBJ2-1; the match to TRBD2 covers 9 bases. The CDR3 sequence is 17 residues long. J gave up 8 bases and V 0 bases, and 11 bases lay outside the gene matches. CDR1 is SGHVS and CDR2 is FNYEAQ in the germline V gene. The CDR3 is CASSLAGSGGSRYEQFF. In nucleotides, the CDR3 is TGTGCCAGCAGCTTAGCAGGAAGCGGGGGGAGTAGATATGAGCAGTTCTTC.

The rearrangement links TRBV12-5 to TRBJ1-1; D gene ambiguous. The V and J ends lost 4 bases and 1 base respectively, with 10 bases between them. The length of the CDR3 is 14 residues. Germline V gene data show CDR1 as LGHNT and CDR2 as FRNRAP. CDR3 residues: CASGYDSRNTEAFF. CDR3 coding DNA: TGTGCTAGTGGTTACGACTCTAGGAACACTGAAGCTTTCTTT.

This clonotype has only a few counts. The chain links TRBV27 to TRBJ1-2; D gene unclear. The CDR3 has 13 residues. Germline-derived CDR1 and CDR2 are MNHEY and SMNVEV (reference sequence). Trimming left V 6 bases short and J 2 bases short, with 10 bases between. CDR3 loop: CASSDGGNYGYTF. CDR3 coding DNA: TGTGCCAGCAGCGACGGCGGGAACTATGGCTACACCTTC.

The V and J genes are TRBV5-6 and TRBJ1-2; 9 bases line up with TRBD1. The germline V gene encodes CDR1 SGHDT and CDR2 YYEEEE. The CDR3 covers 14 residues. Unmatched junction bases numbered 8, after V lost 3 bases and J lost 8 bases. The CDR3 DNA reads TGTGCCAGCAGCTCGGGTTACAGGGGGCAAGGCTACACCTTC. It specifies CASSSGYRGQGYTF. Drawing the rest from reference TRBV5-6 and TRBJ1-2, the complete variable domain is DAGVTQSPTHLIKTRGQQVTLRCSPKSGHDTVSWYQQALGQGPQFIFQYYEEEERQRGNFPDRFSGHQFPNYSSELNVNALLLGDSALYLCASSSGYRGQGYTFGSGTRLTVV.

Remarks on this clonotype: Compared with germline, one end of the junction differs, possibly owing to a read error. The CDR3 sequence is CVSSLLRWPNYGYTF. The CDR3 bases are TGTGTCAGCAGTTTACTACGGTGGCCCAACTATGGCTACACCTTC. This chain links TRBV12-3 or TRBV12-4 with TRBJ1-2; D not certain. The CDR3 covers 15 residues.

CDR3 in DNA: TGTGCCAGCAGCCTTCCATTGGACAGCACAGATACGCAGTATTTT. This sequence encodes CASSLPLDSTDTQYF. The gene calls are TRBV5-6 and TRBJ2-3, with D unresolved. The CDR3 has 15 residues. CDR1 SGHDT and CDR2 YYEEEE come from the germline V gene. Trimming left V 4 bases short and J 0 bases short, with 12 bases between.

This chain joins TRBV10-2 and TRBJ1-5, with D unresolved. The CDR3 length is 15 residues. The germline CDR1 and CDR2 sequences are WSHSY and SAAADI. The V end was cut by 2 bases, the J end by 4 bases, with 12 bases between. CDR3 region: CASSEPLQGNQPQHF. In nucleotides, the CDR3 is TGCGCCAGCAGTGAGCCGCTTCAAGGAAATCAGCCCCAGCATTTT.

This clonotype was found a few times. This sequence joins TRBV7-9 and TRBJ1-1, with D uncertain. Germline CDR1 and CDR2: SEHNR and FQNEAQ (reference sequence). V dropped 1 base and J dropped 0 bases, with 15 bases sitting between them. The length of the CDR3 is 17 residues. The chain's CDR3 is CASSLVESLRMNTEAFF. The CDR3 DNA sequence: TGTGCCAGCAGCTTAGTGGAGAGTCTACGGATGAACACTGAAGCTTTCTTT.